Below are 30 T cell receptor beta chains sequenced from a single sample in a study of cytomegalovirus exposure and HLA in healthy donors. Amplification used 60 Vbeta primers and 13 Jbeta primers. The table came from immunoSEQ multiplex PCR; TCRdb's copy has only in-frame clones and leaves some out. The table includes over 150,000 clones, 70% to 80% detected once. Sequenced input: PBMCs. Receptors were obtained from a woman aged 40-49 years in good health and CMV-seronegative.

This rearrangement joins TRBV28 to TRBJ1-1; 7 nucleotides align to TRBD1. From germline, CDR1 is MDHEN and CDR2 SYDVKM. V gave up 5 bases and J gave up 7 bases; unmatched junction bases: 7. The CDR3 has 13 amino acids. The CDR3 spells CASSPGGRGEAFF. In DNA form, the CDR3 reads TGTGCCAGCAGTCCAGGGGGGCGGGGTGAAGCTTTCTTT.

The genes are TRBV5-4 and TRBJ2-7; the match to TRBD2 covers 13 bases. The germline gives CDR1 SGHNT, CDR2 YYREEE (reference sequence). This CDR3 region has 16 residues. Trimming removed 0 bases from V and 1 base from J; junction bases left unmatched: 1. In nucleotides, the CDR3 is TGTGCCAGCAGCTTGGGGGGACTAGCGGGGTCCTACGAGCAGTACTTC. It translates to CASSLGGLAGSYEQYF. Full variable domain (missing parts from reference TRBV5-4 and TRBJ2-7): ETGVTQSPTHLIKTRGQQVTLRCSSQSGHNTVSWYQQALGQGPQFIFQYYREEENGRGNFPPRFSGLQFPNYSSELNVNALELDDSALYLCASSLGGLAGSYEQYFGPGTRLTVT.

The V gene is TRBV23-1, the J gene TRBJ1-6; D call uncertain. TRBV23-1 carries the ORF label, with uncertain function. This CDR3 is built from 14 residues. V lost 3 bases, J lost 6 bases, and 9 bases lay in between. The CDR3 here is CASSHRHINSPLHF. CDR3 nucleotides: TGCGCCAGCAGTCACAGACACATTAATTCACCCCTCCACTTT.

This clone was seen only a few times. The chain uses TRBV28 and TRBJ2-3; TRBD2 matches 8 bases. Germline V gene lookup returns CDR1 MDHEN and CDR2 SYDVKM. This CDR3 spans 16 amino acids. The V and J ends lost 4 bases and 5 bases, in that order; junction bases with no gene match: 11. DNA for the CDR3: TGTGCCAGCAGTTGGACACTAGCGGAGGGTGGAGATACGCAGTATTTT. The encoded protein is CASSWTLAEGGDTQYF.

Notes on this clone: At one of its ends the junction is not consistent with the germline gene, which may arise from a read error. The J gene is TRBJ2-7, the V gene TRBV7-7, with D possibly matching TRBD1 (6 bases). The germline V gene encodes CDR1 SSHAT and CDR2 FNYEAQ (reference sequence). This CDR3 is built from 13 residues. CDR3 region: CASSLDQGHEQYF. CDR3 nucleotides: TGTGCTAGCAGCTTAGACCAGGGGCACGAGCAGTACTTC.

The chain carries TRBV28 and TRBJ1-3; D perhaps matches TRBD1 (6 bases). The length of the CDR3 is 16 residues. V lost 5 bases and J 4 bases, leaving 18 bases between the germline ends. Germline V gene data show CDR1 as MDHEN and CDR2 as SYDVKM. The CDR3 DNA reads TGTGCCAGCAGTCCATACAGGGTTCCGACCGGAAACACCATATATTTT. This codes for CASSPYRVPTGNTIYF. The full variable domain, its missing parts supplied by reference TRBV28 and TRBJ1-3, is DVKVTQSSRYLVKRTGEKVFLECVQDMDHENMFWYRQDPGLGLRLIYFSYDVKMKEKGDIPEGYSVSREKKERFSLILESASTNQTSMYLCASSPYRVPTGNTIYFGEGSWLTVV.

The chain recombines TRBV19 with TRBJ2-2, with D possibly matching TRBD1 (6 bases). This CDR3 spans 13 amino acids. From germline, CDR1 is LNHDA and CDR2 SQIVND (reference sequence). The V end was cut by 10 bases, the J end by 3 bases, with 12 bases between. Here the CDR3 reads CATQGDYTGELFF. For the CDR3, the DNA is TGTGCCACACAGGGTGATTACACCGGGGAGCTGTTTTTT.

This clone showed up just a few times. The gene calls are TRBV6-1 and TRBJ1-4; D is unresolved. V lost 4 bases and J 0 bases, leaving 6 bases between the germline ends. The CDR3 spans 14 residues. Per the germline V gene, CDR1 is MNHNS and CDR2 is SASEGT. CDR3: CASSGTATNEKLFF. Here the CDR3 DNA reads TGTGCCAGCAGTGGTACTGCAACTAATGAAAAACTGTTTTTT.

The gene calls are TRBV29-1 and TRBJ2-1; D is ambiguous. CDR3 size: 10 residues. Germline V gene sequence: CDR1 SQVTM, CDR2 ANQGSEA. Trimming shortened V by 4 bases and J by 6 bases, and 4 bases separated the two germline ends. CDR3 DNA sequence: TGCAGCGTTGGCGGCAATGAGCAGTTCTTC. It is translated as CSVGGNEQFF.

The chain carries TRBV27 and TRBJ2-2; D is possibly TRBD2 (5 bases). There are 16 residues in the CDR3. Deletions cut 3 bases from V and 7 bases from J, with 18 bases between. Germline CDR1 MNHEY, CDR2 SMNVEV (reference sequence). CDR3 loop: CASSFRWAPEGGELFF. The DNA for the CDR3 is TGTGCCAGCAGTTTTCGTTGGGCCCCCGAGGGCGGGGAGCTGTTTTTT.

This chain joins TRBV7-9 and TRBJ1-3, with 8 nucleotides matching TRBD1. Germline lookup yields CDR1 SEHNR and CDR2 FQNEAQ (reference sequence). J lost 2 bases, V lost 0 bases, and 3 bases had no gene match. The CDR3 is 16 amino acids. The chain's CDR3 is CASSLATGGAGNTIYF. CDR3 in DNA: TGTGCCAGCAGCTTAGCCACAGGGGGAGCTGGAAACACCATATATTTT. Looking up the rest from reference TRBV7-9 and TRBJ1-3 gives the full variable domain: DTGVSQNPRHKITKRGQNVTFRCDPISEHNRLYWYRQTLGQGPEFLTYFQNEAQLEKSRLLSDRFSAERPKGSFSTLEIQRTEQGDSAMYLCASSLATGGAGNTIYFGEGSWLTVV.

CDR3: CASSDRGDYEQYF. Written as DNA, the CDR3 is TGTGCCAGCAGTGACAGAGGTGACTACGAGCAGTACTTC. V and J are TRBV6-1 and TRBJ2-7; the D is unclear. The V end lost 3 bases, the J end lost 3 bases, and 9 bases lay between the germline ends. The CDR3 covers 13 residues. Germline V gene sequence: CDR1 MNHNS, CDR2 SASEGT.

Concerning this clone itself: This sample includes further DNA sequences coding for the same CDR3. The V gene is TRBV11-2, the J gene TRBJ1-6, with no clear D. The V gene's germline CDR1 is SGHAT and CDR2 FQNNGV. This CDR3 contains 15 residues. V was clipped by 2 bases and J by 5 bases, with 10 bases between them. CDR3 loop: CASSLNSLHNSPLHF. The DNA for the CDR3 is TGTGCCAGCAGCTTAAATAGCCTCCATAATTCACCCCTCCACTTT.

V usage is TRBV6-6 and J usage is TRBJ1-4, with 9 positions matching TRBD1. This CDR3 comprises 16 residues. With V trimmed by 8 bases and J by 0 bases, 7 bases remained unmatched. Germline V gives CDR1 MNHNY, CDR2 SVGAGI (reference sequence). The CDR3 sequence: CASVLRTGATNEKLFF. The CDR3 DNA reads as TGTGCCAGCGTCCTCAGGACAGGGGCAACTAATGAAAAACTGTTTTTT.

This rearrangement joins TRBV5-1 to TRBJ2-3, with 8 bases aligning to TRBD2. CDR3 length equals 16 residues. J gave up 0 bases and V 3 bases, and 6 bases lay outside the gene matches. The germline V gene encodes CDR1 SGHRS and CDR2 YFSETQ. The DNA for the CDR3 is TGCGCCAGCAGCTCATGGAGCGGGGGAAGCACAGATACGCAGTATTTT. It specifies CASSSWSGGSTDTQYF.

This clone was seen only once. The CDR3 sequence is CAISLGTGEDEQYF. The CDR3 nucleotides are TGTGCCATCAGCCTGGGGACAGGGGAAGACGAGCAGTACTTC. V gene TRBV10-3 combines with J gene TRBJ2-5; 10 positions match TRBD1. The J call is in doubt because the DNA end fits TRBJ2-7 better. This CDR3 is built from 14 residues. CDR1 and CDR2 from the germline V gene are ENHRY and SYGVKD.

The chain recombines TRBV5-1 with TRBJ2-3; TRBD2 might be the D (6 bases). Trimming cost V 0 bases and J 5 bases, with 13 bases left between them. The CDR3 is 15 amino acids. Germline V lookup: CDR1 SGHRS, CDR2 YFSETQ. The CDR3 DNA sequence: TGCGCCAGCAGCTTGGGGGGGGTAAGGGGAGATACGCAGTATTTT. Translation: CASSLGGVRGDTQYF.

This chain connects TRBV6-6 to TRBJ2-7; 8 bases agree with TRBD2. The CDR3 is made up of 14 amino acids. The germline gives CDR1 MNHNY, CDR2 SVGAGI (reference sequence). V was pared by 2 bases and J by 5 bases, with 5 bases of the junction left unmatched. The CDR3: CASSYKLSGNEQYF. The DNA of the CDR3 is TGTGCCAGCAGTTACAAACTTAGCGGGAACGAGCAGTACTTC.

The chain joins TRBV28 to TRBJ1-4; D unresolved. Trimming stripped 6 bases from V and 11 bases from J, with 10 bases between. The CDR3 loop spans 11 amino acids. CDR1 is MDHEN, CDR2 SYDVKM, per germline. The CDR3 protein is CASSHKFKLFF. CDR3 DNA: TGTGCCAGCAGCCACAAATTTAAACTGTTTTTT.

The rearrangement links TRBV29-1 to TRBJ2-7, with D uncertain. This CDR3 region has 15 residues. Trimming left V 1 base short and J 4 bases short, with 17 bases between. Germline CDR1 reads SQVTM; CDR2 reads ANQGSEA. CDR3 sequence (DNA): TGCAGCGTTGAAGTCCCGCGCTCCCAAGAGTACGAGCAGTACTTC. This codes for CSVEVPRSQEYEQYF.

This chain uses TRBV7-9 with TRBJ1-6; D gene unclear. Germline loops: CDR1 SEHNR, CDR2 FQNEAQ (reference sequence). This CDR3 comprises 15 residues. The germline V and J ends were trimmed by 1 base and 6 bases, with 10 bases remaining between them. The CDR3 DNA is TGTGCCAGCAGCTTAGTCGGGAACTTTAATTCACCCCTCCACTTT. Amino acid sequence: CASSLVGNFNSPLHF.

V gene TRBV5-4 combines with J gene TRBJ2-5; 8 bases align to TRBD1. Germline V gene lookup returns CDR1 SGHNT and CDR2 YYREEE (reference sequence). The CDR3 is 15 amino acids. The trim removed 0 bases at V and 5 bases at J, leaving 6 bases unmatched. This chain's CDR3 is CASSLVTGAGETQYF. For the CDR3, the DNA is TGTGCCAGCAGCTTGGTGACAGGGGCTGGGGAGACCCAGTACTTC.

The chain recombines TRBV7-9 with TRBJ1-2; 10 bases align to TRBD1. Per the germline V gene, CDR1 is SEHNR and CDR2 is FQNEAQ (reference sequence). V trimming: 6 bases; J trimming: 5 bases; junction bases outside the gene matches: 9. The CDR3 contains 15 residues. For the CDR3, the DNA is TGTGCCAGCAGGCCCTCGGCGGGACAGGGGTATGGCTACACCTTC. Translating it yields CASRPSAGQGYGYTF.

The chain links TRBV10-1 to TRBJ2-1, with no clear D. There are 13 residues in the CDR3. The V end lost 5 bases, the J end lost 8 bases, and 13 bases lay between the germline ends. Germline CDR1 WNHNN, CDR2 SYGVQD (reference sequence). The CDR3 sequence: CASSRVTGHEQFF. For the CDR3, the DNA is TGCGCCAGCAGTAGAGTGACGGGTCATGAGCAGTTCTTC.

CDR3 protein: CAISESGTAGNYGYTF. The CDR3 DNA sequence: TGTGCCATCAGTGAGTCTGGGACAGCGGGTAACTATGGCTACACCTTC. This chain joins TRBV10-3 and TRBJ1-2; 7 bases agree with TRBD1. V gave up 0 bases and J gave up 1 base; unmatched junction bases: 5. Germline-derived CDR1 and CDR2 are ENHRY and SYGVKD. This CDR3 is 16 amino acids long.

Only a few counts were recorded for this clone. This chain joins TRBV6-4 and TRBJ1-1, with 7 bases lining up with TRBD1. The germline V gene encodes CDR1 MRHNA and CDR2 SNTAGT. V trimming: 0 bases; J trimming: 3 bases; junction bases outside the gene matches: 4. This CDR3 comprises 15 residues. The CDR3 sequence is CASSDSGQGDTEAFF. The CDR3 bases are TGTGCCAGCAGTGACTCTGGCCAGGGGGACACTGAAGCTTTCTTT.

This clone was seen just once. The J gene is TRBJ2-1, the V gene TRBV11-2, with 11 nucleotides matching TRBD2. This CDR3 contains 16 residues. Germline loops: CDR1 SGHAT, CDR2 FQNNGV. V was clipped by 2 bases and J by 2 bases; unmatched bases: 2. Written as DNA, the CDR3 is TGTGCCAGCAGCTTACTAGCGGGGGGCCCCTACAATGAGCAGTTCTTC. It yields the protein CASSLLAGGPYNEQFF.

The J gene is TRBJ1-1, the V gene TRBV28, with unresolved D. Trimming took off 4 bases at V and 2 bases at J, with 11 bases between the two ends. This CDR3 has 14 residues. CDR1 MDHEN and CDR2 SYDVKM come from the germline V gene. The CDR3 sequence is CASSSPRSNTEAFF. Written as DNA, the CDR3 is TGTGCCAGCAGTTCCCCGAGGTCTAACACTGAAGCTTTCTTT.

The rearrangement links TRBV5-1 to TRBJ2-1; tentative D call: TRBD2 (5 bases). The germline V gene encodes CDR1 SGHRS and CDR2 YFSETQ. CDR3 length: 13 residues. Trimming pared 8 bases from V and 5 bases from J, leaving 14 bases between. This CDR3 is CASTGSGDNEQFF. The CDR3 DNA sequence: TGCGCCAGTACTGGCAGCGGAGACAATGAGCAGTTCTTC.

The chain recombines TRBV19 with TRBJ2-7; the D gene is possibly TRBD2 (6 bases). Trimming stripped 2 bases from V and 6 bases from J, with 17 bases between. The CDR3 spans 15 residues. From germline, CDR1 is LNHDA and CDR2 SQIVND (reference sequence). The CDR3 protein is CASSIMDPRDSEQYF. DNA for the CDR3: TGTGCCAGTAGTATAATGGACCCGAGGGACTCCGAGCAGTACTTC. The whole variable domain, remainder taken from reference TRBV19 and TRBJ2-7, is DGGITQSPKYLFRKEGQNVTLSCEQNLNHDAMYWYRQDPGQGLRLIYYSQIVNDFQKGDIAEGYSVSREKKESFPLTVTSAQKNPTAFYLCASSIMDPRDSEQYFGPGTRLTVT.